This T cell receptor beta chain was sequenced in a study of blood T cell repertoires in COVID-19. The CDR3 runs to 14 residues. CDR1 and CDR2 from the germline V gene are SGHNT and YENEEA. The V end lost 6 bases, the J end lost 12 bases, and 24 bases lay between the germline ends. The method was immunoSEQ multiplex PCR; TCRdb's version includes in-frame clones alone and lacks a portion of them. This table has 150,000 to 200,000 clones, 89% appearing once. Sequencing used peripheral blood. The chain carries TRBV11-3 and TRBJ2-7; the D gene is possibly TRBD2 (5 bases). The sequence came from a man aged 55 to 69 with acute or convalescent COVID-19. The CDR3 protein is CASSQNGEGARVYF. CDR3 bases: TGTGCCAGCAGTCAAAACGGGGAAGGTGCCAGAGTGTACTTC.